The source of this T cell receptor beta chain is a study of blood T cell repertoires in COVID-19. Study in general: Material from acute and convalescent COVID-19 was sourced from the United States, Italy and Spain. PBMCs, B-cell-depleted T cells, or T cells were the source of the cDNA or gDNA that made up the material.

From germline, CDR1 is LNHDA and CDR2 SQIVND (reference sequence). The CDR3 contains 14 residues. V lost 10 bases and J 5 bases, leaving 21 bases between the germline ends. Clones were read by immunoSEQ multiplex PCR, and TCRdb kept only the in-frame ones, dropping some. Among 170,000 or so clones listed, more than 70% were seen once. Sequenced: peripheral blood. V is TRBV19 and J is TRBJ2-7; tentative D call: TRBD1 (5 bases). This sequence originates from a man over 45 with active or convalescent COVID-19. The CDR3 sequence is CATLPSAGLNEQYF. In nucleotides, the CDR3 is TGTGCCACCCTACCCTCGGCAGGGCTGAACGAGCAGTACTTC. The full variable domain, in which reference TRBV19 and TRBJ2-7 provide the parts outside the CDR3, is DGGITQSPKYLFRKEGQNVTLSCEQNLNHDAMYWYRQDPGQGLRLIYYSQIVNDFQKGDIAEGYSVSREKKESFPLTVTSAQKNPTAFYLCATLPSAGLNEQYFGPGTRLTVT.